Below are 24 T cell receptor beta chains sequenced from a single sample in a study of read filtering for tumor transcriptome and immune sequencing. The library was built from around 0.4 ug RNA with molecular barcoded adaptors for alpha/delta and beta/gamma chains. TCRdb independently ran MiXCR on the reads; one entry per CDR3 protein. This table has 60,000 to 75,000 distinct CDR3 sequences, roughly 20% appearing once. The sample consisted of a population of CD138-negative cells sorted from bone marrow. These receptors were collected from a donor aged 40 or older with multiple myeloma.

This clonotype was detected many times. At one boundary the junction diverges from the germline segment, which might be a read error. The CDR3 spells CASMLREGATGELFF. In DNA, the CDR3 is TGCGCTAGCATGTTGCGGGAGGGAGCCACCGGGGAGCTGTTTTTT. The V call is TRBV5-1, the J call TRBJ2-2, with TRBD2 identical over 9 bases. The length of the CDR3 is 15 residues. Germline V lookup: CDR1 SGHRS, CDR2 YFSETQ.

A note on this clonotype: A much larger clone differs from this one at a single base, so this may be a read error. This sequence joins TRBV6-2 or TRBV6-3 and TRBJ2-5, with D maybe TRBD2 (7 bases). The germline V gene has CDR1 MNHEY and CDR2 SVGEGT. The CDR3 consists of 15 residues. The CDR3: CANSSTGGLSETQYF. The CDR3 DNA reads as TGTGCCAACAGTTCTACGGGGGGCCTGAGCGAGACCCAGTACTTC.

This clonotype has at least ten counts. The V gene is TRBV7-2, the J gene TRBJ2-3; TRBD2 is a possible D gene (5 bases). Germline CDR1 SGHTA, CDR2 FQGNSA. Trimming cost V 1 base and J 2 bases, with 13 bases left between them. CDR3 length equals 16 residues. CDR3 region: CASSLEARGDTDTQYF. CDR3 sequence (DNA): TGTGCCAGCAGCTTAGAAGCACGGGGTGACACAGATACGCAGTATTTT.

This sequence joins TRBV28 and TRBJ1-2, with D possibly TRBD1 on 6 matching bases. The V end lost 3 bases, the J end lost 0 bases, and 8 bases lay between the germline ends. There are 14 residues in the CDR3. Germline-derived CDR1 and CDR2 are MDHEN and SYDVKM. As DNA, the CDR3 is TGTGCCAGCAGTTTGACAGGCGCTAACTATGGCTACACCTTC. This gives the protein CASSLTGANYGYTF.

This clonotype has a count of ten or more. The chain has TRBV20-1 and TRBJ2-1; D remains ambiguous. The V gene lost 1 base and the J gene lost 0 bases, with 7 bases spanning the gap. Germline loops: CDR1 DFQATT, CDR2 SNEGSKA (reference sequence). The CDR3 runs to 14 residues. The CDR3 DNA is TGCAGTGCTAGAGGCGAAGTCTCCTACAATGAGCAGTTCTTC. Residues: CSARGEVSYNEQFF.

This clonotype was counted between two and nine times. The chain employs TRBV28 and TRBJ2-1, with TRBD2 identical over 8 bases. Trimming took 8 bases from V and 6 from J; bases not matched to a gene: 15. The germline gives CDR1 MDHEN, CDR2 SYDVKM. CDR3 size: 16 residues. The DNA of the CDR3 is TGTGCCAGCGGGACCGGGACTAGGGGGTGGGGCAATGAGCAGTTCTTC. Amino acid sequence: CASGTGTRGWGNEQFF. Full variable domain (remainder filled in from reference TRBV28 and TRBJ2-1): DVKVTQSSRYLVKRTGEKVFLECVQDMDHENMFWYRQDPGLGLRLIYFSYDVKMKEKGDIPEGYSVSREKKERFSLILESASTNQTSMYLCASGTGTRGWGNEQFFGPGTRLTVL.

This clonotype was counted at least ten times. V gene TRBV12-3 or TRBV12-4 combines with J gene TRBJ1-5; the D gene is possibly TRBD1 (5 bases). The CDR3 length is 18 residues. V lost 1 base and J 3 bases, leaving 19 bases between the germline ends. The CDR3 sequence is CASSLDPFLQAHNQPQHF. In DNA, the CDR3 is TGTGCCAGCAGTTTAGACCCATTCCTACAGGCGCACAATCAGCCCCAGCATTTT.

This clonotype was counted ten times or more. DNA of the CDR3: TGTGCCAGCACGGACTCCTACCGCACAGATACGCAGTATTTT. Translating it yields CASTDSYRTDTQYF. This chain connects TRBV12-3 or TRBV12-4 to TRBJ2-3, with a weak D call TRBD2 (5 bases). Trimming left V 7 bases short and J 1 base short, with 12 bases between. The CDR3 runs to 14 residues.

In this sample, this clonotype turned up many times. J is TRBJ1-1 and V is TRBV20-1, with 10 bases that match TRBD1. The length of the CDR3 is 14 residues. CDR1 and CDR2 from the germline V gene are DFQATT and SNEGSKA (reference sequence). After removal of 8 bases from V and 1 base from J, the junction contained 7 bases not matched to a gene. In DNA form, the CDR3 reads TGCAGTCGACAGGGGGCTCATCGGAACACTGAAGCTTTCTTT. Encoded protein: CSRQGAHRNTEAFF.

This clonotype was recorded many times. The chain combines TRBV29-1 with TRBJ2-5, with TRBD2 identical over 8 bases. This CDR3 region has 15 residues. Trimming removed 6 bases from V and 1 base from J; junction bases left unmatched: 10. Germline lookup yields CDR1 SQVTM and CDR2 ANQGSEA. CDR3 residues: CSVRLGGGPQETQYF. CDR3 DNA: TGCAGCGTCCGTCTGGGCGGGGGGCCCCAAGAGACCCAGTACTTC.

The chain combines TRBV4-1 with TRBJ1-2, with unresolved D. CDR1 is MGHRA and CDR2 is YSYEKL in the germline V gene. The CDR3 has 16 residues. With 1 base removed from V and 2 bases from J, the gap between germline ends came to 14 bases. The CDR3 DNA is TGCGCCAGCAGCCAAGGTCCGGGCTCCAGCAACTATGGCTACACCTTC. Protein sequence: CASSQGPGSSNYGYTF.

At least ten counts were recorded for this clonotype. The gene calls are TRBV14 and TRBJ2-2; D is perhaps TRBD1 (6 bases). Germline CDR1 reads SGHDN; CDR2 reads FVKESK. Trimming pared 1 base from V and 1 base from J, leaving 16 bases between. There are 18 residues in the CDR3. Written as DNA, the CDR3 is TGTGCCAGCAGCCAAGCCTACAGGGTCCGAGAGAACACCGGGGAGCTGTTTTTT. Amino acids: CASSQAYRVRENTGELFF.

This clonotype occurred many times. The chain has TRBV10-3 and TRBJ2-1; 12 nucleotides agree with TRBD2. From germline, CDR1 is ENHRY and CDR2 SYGVKD. The CDR3 length is 14 residues. After removal of 4 bases from V and 5 bases from J, the junction contained 0 bases not matched to a gene. For the CDR3, the DNA is TGTGCCATCAGTGGACTAGCGGGGGACAATGAGCAGTTCTTC. Translation gives CAISGLAGDNEQFF.

Regarding this clonotype: This sequence may be a read error, since a much larger clone differs from it by one base. The chain has TRBV7-2 and TRBJ2-7, with a tentative D call TRBD2 (5 bases). V shed 6 bases and J shed 4 bases, with 16 bases lying between them. CDR3 size: 14 residues. Germline lookup yields CDR1 SGHTA and CDR2 FQGNSA. The CDR3: CASRVASIGYEQYF. The DNA for the CDR3 is TGTGCCAGCAGGGTAGCGTCTATCGGGTACGAGCAGTACTTC.

As for this clonotype: Only one base separates this from a far larger clonotype, so it likely reflects a read error. The chain recombines TRBV28 with TRBJ2-4, with D possibly matching TRBD2 (6 bases). The J call may be in error: the DNA end matches TRBJ2-7 better. The CDR3 spans 14 residues. Germline V gene data show CDR1 as MDHEN and CDR2 as SYDVKM. The CDR3: CASSPLGSNCEQYF. For the CDR3, the DNA is TGTGCCAGCAGTCCCCTCGGGAGCAACTGCGAGCAGTACTTC.

This clonotype was seen many times. The chain employs TRBV5-5 and TRBJ2-1; perhaps TRBD2 as D (5 bases). The CDR3 is made up of 15 amino acids. Germline values: CDR1 SGHKS, CDR2 YYEKEE (reference sequence). The V gene lost 5 bases and the J gene lost 0 bases, with 12 bases spanning the gap. The CDR3 here is CASRLDWSSYNEQFF. CDR3 DNA sequence: TGTGCCAGCAGGCTGGACTGGAGCTCCTACAATGAGCAGTTCTTC.

This clonotype occurred many times. This chain links TRBV29-1 with TRBJ1-1; TRBD1 aligns across 7 bases. The CDR3 spans 14 residues. Germline V gives CDR1 SQVTM, CDR2 ANQGSEA. Losses at the gene ends were 3 bases for V and 0 bases for J; bases not matched to a gene: 4. The CDR3 reads CSVDRTGMNTEAFF. The CDR3, as DNA: TGCAGCGTTGATCGGACAGGAATGAACACTGAAGCTTTCTTT. Filled out from reference TRBV29-1 and TRBJ1-1, the complete variable domain reads SAVISQKPSRDICQRGTSLTIQCQVDSQVTMMFWYRQQPGQSLTLIATANQGSEATYESGFVIDKFPISRPNLTFSTLTVSNMSPEDSSIYLCSVDRTGMNTEAFFGQGTRLTVV.

This chain joins TRBV5-6 and TRBJ2-3, with D hard to call. V was shortened by 4 bases and J by 5 bases, with 17 bases between the two germline ends. Germline CDR1 is SGHDT and CDR2 is YYEEEE. The CDR3 is made up of 15 amino acids. CDR3 residues: CASSTDAGRGDTQYF. CDR3 sequence (DNA): TGTGCCAGCAGCACGGACGCAGGCCGAGGAGATACGCAGTATTTT.

As to this clonotype: A single base separates this from a much larger clone, so it may be a read error. The chain couples TRBV19 to TRBJ1-5; 9 bases map to TRBD1. The CDR3 loop spans 15 amino acids. Germline values: CDR1 LNHDA, CDR2 SQIVND (reference sequence). The CDR3 nucleotides are TGTGCCAGTAGTCTCTGGACAGGGGCCAATCAGCCCCAGCGTTTT. This gives the protein CASSLWTGANQPQRF.

This clonotype came up many times. The chain is built from TRBV28 and TRBJ2-1; 11 nucleotides align to TRBD2. This CDR3 region has 17 residues. Germline V CDR1 and CDR2: MDHEN, SYDVKM. V gave up 5 bases and J gave up 2 bases; unmatched junction bases: 8. The CDR3 loop reads CASSPLLGLAAYNEQFF. CDR3 sequence (DNA): TGTGCCAGCAGTCCCCTTCTGGGACTAGCGGCCTACAATGAGCAGTTCTTC.

This clonotype has ten or more counts. The genes are TRBV14 and TRBJ2-1; no firm D call. CDR3 length: 13 amino acids. V lost 6 bases and J 12 bases, leaving 18 bases between the germline ends. Looked up from germline, CDR1 is SGHDN and CDR2 is FVKESK. The CDR3 spells CASSPGSSTRQFF. For the CDR3, the DNA is TGTGCCAGCAGTCCTGGGTCCTCAACTCGGCAGTTCTTC.

This clonotype was observed at least ten times. The chain combines TRBV20-1 with TRBJ2-7; 9 bases agree with TRBD1. The trim removed 0 bases at V and 4 bases at J, leaving 7 bases unmatched. The CDR3 extends over 15 amino acids. CDR1 and CDR2 from the germline V gene are DFQATT and SNEGSKA (reference sequence). The CDR3 bases are TGCAGTGCTAGAGATCTCCAGGACAGGGGATACGAGCAGTACTTC. This codes for CSARDLQDRGYEQYF.

The V and J genes are TRBV19 and TRBJ2-3; weak D call: TRBD2 (5 bases). Trimming removed 6 bases from V and 2 bases from J, with 18 bases in between. This CDR3 region has 16 residues. Germline-derived CDR1 and CDR2 are LNHDA and SQIVND (reference sequence). The CDR3, as DNA: TGTGCCAGTAGATTGAGGGCAGTTGGAACCACAGATACGCAGTATTTT. Its protein product is CASRLRAVGTTDTQYF.

This clonotype was counted many times. The rearrangement uses TRBV27 and TRBJ2-3; D not resolved. The germline V and J ends were trimmed by 0 bases and 5 bases, with 3 bases remaining between them. The V gene's germline CDR1 is MNHEY and CDR2 SMNVEV (reference sequence). CDR3 size: 12 residues. CDR3 in amino acids: CASSLSGDTQYF. The CDR3 DNA sequence: TGTGCCAGCAGTTTATCCGGAGATACGCAGTATTTT.